The sequence of this T cell receptor (beta chain) was determined in a study of CD8 T cells in Susac syndrome (dated 2019 in TCRdb). Some background on the complete study: Repertoire sequencing was used to test whether CD8+ T cell activation and differentiation in Susac syndrome was antigen driven.

Peripheral blood CD8+ and CD4+ T cells from healthy donors, Susac syndrome patients and multiple sclerosis patients were profiled using high-throughput TCR beta sequencing. The multiple sclerosis controls were treatment-naive patients whose relapsing-remitting disease, either stable or active, fulfilled the revised McDonald criteria. Bulk CD8+ and CD4+ T cells were purified by magnetic negative isolation, while CD8+ TEMRA cells were enriched using FACS. Blood was collected in EDTA tubes and processed within 24 hours, with PBMCs isolated through density gradient centrifugation. PBMCs intended for TCR sequencing were cryopreserved in liquid nitrogen and were subsequently thawed in a 37 degrees C water bath. The sorted or isolated CD4+, CD8+ and CD8+ TEMRA cells had a purity of 90% or higher. Taken from the germline V gene (reference sequence), the CDR1 and CDR2 loops are MNHNY and SVGAGI. Including cysteine and phenylalanine, the CDR3 has 15 amino acids. CDR3 DNA is the only sequence kept; it has 45 bases, read in frame from the first base. The junction shows trimming of 6 bases on V and 4 bases on J, plus 18 bases between the germline ends.

RNA was extracted using the RNeasy kit, and roughly 0.45 to 1 ug of the RNA was reverse transcribed with random hexamers. The immunoSEQ multiplex PCR assay, which covers 54 Vbeta and 13 Jbeta segments, was used to amplify TCR beta CDR3 regions. PCR amplification bias was corrected by using a synthetic template baseline for primer optimization and computational correction. Per the original workflow: Reads were assigned to V, D and J genes according to IMGT and analyzed in immunoSEQ Analyzer, with only productive sequences retained. Clonality was computed as one minus Shannon entropy normalized by log2 of the number of productive unique sequences. Public and private clones were assessed among the 100 most prevalent clones of each patient and control. Clones were defined as Susac-specific if absent from the healthy and MS cohorts, from 1052 published viral clones and from other ImmuneACCESS disease sequences. Clones were called with MiXCR by TCRdb after fastp trimmed the public reads at Q25, and only in-frame beta chains were retained. Under each unique CDR3 protein, matching rows form one entry showing the most common genes and DNA. TCRdb's processing, not the authors', yielded these V and J calls. This sample has over 300,000 distinct CDR3 sequences in its table, and 92% of those were observed once. The ten biggest clones cover about 0.07% of the sample.

This clonotype has a single count. There is no known antigen for this receptor. Per-base quality was not reported, and no clone a single base away is much larger than it. On its own, one read is weak support. The full study reports these points: The TCR sequencing and HLA analysis was acknowledged to have included a relatively small number of individuals.

In this chain, TRBV6-6 is recombined with TRBJ1-2; tentative D gene TRBD1, with 6 bases matching. Specimen: CD4+ T cells from PBMCs. The origin of this receptor is a human donor with multiple sclerosis. Here the CDR3 is given as CASRLPLTGSYGYTF. The nucleotides are TGTGCCAGCAGATTGCCATTAACAGGGTCCTATGGCTACACCTTC.